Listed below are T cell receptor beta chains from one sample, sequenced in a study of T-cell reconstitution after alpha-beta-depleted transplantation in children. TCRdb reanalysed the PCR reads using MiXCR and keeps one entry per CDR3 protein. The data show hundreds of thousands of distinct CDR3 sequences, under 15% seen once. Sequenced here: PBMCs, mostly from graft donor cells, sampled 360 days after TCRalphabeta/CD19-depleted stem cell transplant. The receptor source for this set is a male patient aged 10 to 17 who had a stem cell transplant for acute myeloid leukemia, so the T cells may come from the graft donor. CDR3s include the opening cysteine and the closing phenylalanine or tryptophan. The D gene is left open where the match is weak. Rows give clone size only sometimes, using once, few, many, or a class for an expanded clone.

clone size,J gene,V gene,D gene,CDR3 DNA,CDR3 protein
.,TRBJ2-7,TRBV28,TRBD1,TGTGCCAGCAGCCCTGGGTGGACAGGCTACGAGCAGTACTTC,CASSPGWTGYEQYF
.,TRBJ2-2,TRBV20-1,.,TGCAGTGCTAGAGATTTCCATTCCCCGAGGGGGACCGGGGAGCTGTTTTTT,CSARDFHSPRGTGELFF
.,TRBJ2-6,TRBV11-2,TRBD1,TGTGCCAGCAGCTTAGTATCGGGACAGACCTTTTTAAAGGCTGGGGCCAACGTCCTGACTTTC,CASSLVSGQTFLKAGANVLTF
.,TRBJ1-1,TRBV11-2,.,TGTGCCAGCAGCTTAAAGGAGCGGGGGCGCATCGGAAGCACTGAAGCTTTCTTT,CASSLKERGRIGSTEAFF
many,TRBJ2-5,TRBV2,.,TGTGCCAGCACCTATTTGTGGGGTCAAGAGACCCAGTACTTC,CASTYLWGQETQYF
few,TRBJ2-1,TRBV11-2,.,TGTGCCAGCAGCTTAGATTTGGCCGTCAATGAGCAGTTCTTC,CASSLDLAVNEQFF
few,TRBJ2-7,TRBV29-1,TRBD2,TGCAGCGTTTCTAACCCTAAAGCGGGAGGCGGCTCCTACGAGCAGTACTTC,CSVSNPKAGGGSYEQYF
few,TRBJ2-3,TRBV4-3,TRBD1,TGCGCCAGCAGCCAAGGGGACAGTCACTTGGGTACGCAGTATTTT,CASSQGDSHLGTQYF
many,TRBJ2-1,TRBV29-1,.,TGCAGCGTTGGCGCGGCGAGCTCCTACAATGAGCAGTTCTTC,CSVGAASSYNEQFF
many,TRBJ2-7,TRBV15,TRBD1,TGTGCCACCAGCAGGGGGGACAGCTCCTACGAGCAGTACTTC,CATSRGDSSYEQYF
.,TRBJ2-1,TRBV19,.,TGTGCCAGTAGTAGGACGGGACTTAAGTACAATGAGCAGTTCTTC,CASSRTGLKYNEQFF
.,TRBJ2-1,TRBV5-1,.,TGCGCCAGCAGCAACGGGAGTGAGTACAATGAGCAGTTCTTC,CASSNGSEYNEQFF
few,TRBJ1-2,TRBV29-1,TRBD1,TGCAGCGTTGCATTCAGGGGGCTAGGTGGCTACACCTTC,CSVAFRGLGGYTF
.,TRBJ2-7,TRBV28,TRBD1,TGTGCCAGCATAAGGGGGACAGCAGTCTACGAGCAGTACTTC,CASIRGTAVYEQYF
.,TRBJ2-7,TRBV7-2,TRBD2,TGTGCCAGCAGCACCCGGGGAGCGGGAAGGGAGCAGTACTTC,CASSTRGAGREQYF
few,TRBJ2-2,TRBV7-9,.,TGTGCCAGCAGCTTGTTCCCCGGGGAGCTGTTTTTT,CASSLFPGELFF
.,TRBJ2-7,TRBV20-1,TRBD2,TGCAGTGTGGGACTAGCGCCTACCAAGGGGGAGCAGTACTTC,CSVGLAPTKGEQYF
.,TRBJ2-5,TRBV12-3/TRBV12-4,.,TGTGCCAGCAGTTTAGGCGGCTTTGAAGAGACCCAGTACTTC,CASSLGGFEETQYF
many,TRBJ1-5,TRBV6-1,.,TGTGCCAGCAGCATGGTTGGAAATGACAATCAGCCCCAGCATTTT,CASSMVGNDNQPQHF
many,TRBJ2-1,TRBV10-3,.,TGTGCCATCCGGGACTACAGGGGCTACAATGAGCAGTTCTTC,CAIRDYRGYNEQFF
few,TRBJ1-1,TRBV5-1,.,TGCGCCAGCGTGGGAATAGGGGCTGAAGCTTTCTTT,CASVGIGAEAFF
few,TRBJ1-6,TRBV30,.,TGTGCCTGGAGTGTATCGGCCGCCGGATCTAATTCACCCCTCCACTTT,CAWSVSAAGSNSPLHF
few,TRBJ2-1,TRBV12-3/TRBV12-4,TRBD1,TGTGCCAGCCTACCGGGACAGCCATACAATGAGCAGTTCTTC,CASLPGQPYNEQFF
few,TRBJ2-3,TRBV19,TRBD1,TGTGCCAGTAAACGAGGACAGGCGGTAGCAGATACGCAGTATTTT,CASKRGQAVADTQYF
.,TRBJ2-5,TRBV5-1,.,TGCGCCAGGGGCTCCACATTGGAGACCCAGTACTTC,CARGSTLETQYF
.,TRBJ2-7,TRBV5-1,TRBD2,TGCGCCAGCAGCTTGTTCGGGACTAGCTACGAGCAGTACTTC,CASSLFGTSYEQYF
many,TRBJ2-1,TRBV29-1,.,TGCAGCGTCCTTAGGACTGGGGACAATGAGCAGTTCTTC,CSVLRTGDNEQFF
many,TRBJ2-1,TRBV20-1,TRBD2,TGCAGTGCCAAGACTAGCGGGAGCTCCTACAATGAGCAGTTCTTC,CSAKTSGSSYNEQFF
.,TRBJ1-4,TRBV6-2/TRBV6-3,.,TGTGCCAGCAGTTCCGGGATTACGAATGAAAAACTGTTTTTT,CASSSGITNEKLFF
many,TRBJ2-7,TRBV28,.,TGTGCCAGCAGTTTATTGGGGCTCGAGCAGTACTTC,CASSLLGLEQYF
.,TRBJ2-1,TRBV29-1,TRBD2,TGCAGCGTGTCGACTAGCGGGATTGGGGATGAGCAGTTCTTC,CSVSTSGIGDEQFF
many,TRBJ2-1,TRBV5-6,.,TGTGCCAGCAGCTTGGGACGCCTCCCCCACAATGAGCAGTTCTTC,CASSLGRLPHNEQFF
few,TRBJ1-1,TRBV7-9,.,TGTGCCAGCAGCTGGGGACATAACCAGGGATACAACACTGAAGCTTTCTTT,CASSWGHNQGYNTEAFF
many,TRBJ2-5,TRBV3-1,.,TGTGCCAGCAGCCAATTAGCGGAGTCGAAAGAGACCCAGTACTTC,CASSQLAESKETQYF
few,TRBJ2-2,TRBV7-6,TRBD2,TGTGCCAGCAGCTTAGGACTAGCGAAGCTGAACGGGGAGCTGTTTTTT,CASSLGLAKLNGELFF
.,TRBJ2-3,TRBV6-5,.,TGTGCCAGCAGTTACTCGAGTTCCCGGCGGGAGCAGTATTTT,CASSYSSSRREQYF
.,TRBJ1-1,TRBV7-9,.,TGTGCCAGCAGCCGTCTTATACGGAGGACAGCCTCGCCAGAAGCTTTCTTT,CASSRLIRRTASPEAFF
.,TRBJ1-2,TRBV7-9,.,TGTGCCAGCAGCTTAGCCGCTTCGGGGGACTATGGCTACACCTTC,CASSLAASGDYGYTF
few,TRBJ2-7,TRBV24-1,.,TGTGCCACCAGTGCGGGCAACACCTACGAGCAGTACTTC,CATSAGNTYEQYF
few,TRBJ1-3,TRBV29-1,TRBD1,TGCAGCGCGACCAGGGGGAGGGGAAACACCATATATTTT,CSATRGRGNTIYF
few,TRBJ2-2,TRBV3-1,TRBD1,TGTGCCAGCAGCCACGGACAGGAGAGGACCGGGGAGCTGTTTTTT,CASSHGQERTGELFF
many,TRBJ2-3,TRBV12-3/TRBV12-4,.,TGTGCCAGCAGCACCCGGGACACCTACACAGATACGCAGTATTTT,CASSTRDTYTDTQYF
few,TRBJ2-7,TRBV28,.,TGTGCCAGCAGCTCCCGAAGTCCTAGGGACTACGAGCAGTACTTC,CASSSRSPRDYEQYF
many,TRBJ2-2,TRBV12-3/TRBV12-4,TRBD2,TGTGCCAGCAGTTTTGCGGGAGTAGACACCGGGGAGCTGTTTTTT,CASSFAGVDTGELFF
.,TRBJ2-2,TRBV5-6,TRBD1,TGTGCCAGCAGCCCGACGGACAGGGCAGCCGGGGAGCTGTTTTTT,CASSPTDRAAGELFF
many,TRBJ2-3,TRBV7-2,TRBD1,TGTGCCAGCAGCCAACAGGGGGCAAGCACAGATACGCAGTATTTT,CASSQQGASTDTQYF
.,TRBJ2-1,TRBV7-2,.,TGTGCCAGCAGCTACGCCGTGCGGGGGCGACGTAGGAATGAGCAGTTCTTC,CASSYAVRGRRRNEQFF
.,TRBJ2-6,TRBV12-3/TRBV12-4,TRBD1,TGTGCCAGCGGTGGGACAGGAATCTCTGGGGCCAACGTCCTGACTTTC,CASGGTGISGANVLTF
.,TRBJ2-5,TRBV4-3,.,TGCGCCAGCAGCCAAGAGGCCGGGACCAAGAGGGGGACCCAGTACTTC,CASSQEAGTKRGTQYF
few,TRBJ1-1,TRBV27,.,TGTGCCAGCAGTTTATCGAGACGGGAAGGGGAGGCTTTCTTT,CASSLSRREGEAFF
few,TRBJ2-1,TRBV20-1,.,TGCAGTGCCCAACGCGGGACCTTTTACAATGAGCAGTTCTTC,CSAQRGTFYNEQFF
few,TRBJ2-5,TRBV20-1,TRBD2,TGCAGTGCTAGGATTGGACTAGCGGGAGCGATGTACCAAGAGACCCAGTACTTC,CSARIGLAGAMYQETQYF